This T cell receptor beta chain is drawn from a study of T cell responses to AZD1222 COVID-19 vaccine. The length of the CDR3 is 16 residues. The V gene's germline CDR1 is SGHKS and CDR2 YYEKEE (reference sequence). V was cut by 0 bases and J by 4 bases, with 14 bases left in between. Assay used: immunoSEQ multiplex PCR; TCRdb lists only in-frame clones, some missing. The sample consists of over 45,000 clones, around 90% of them appearing once. This clonotype originated in an adult who received the AZD1222 COVID-19 vaccine. Sequencing used peripheral blood, obtained 28 days after the second AZD1222 dose. The chain has TRBV5-5 and TRBJ1-3, with D hard to call. CDR3 in amino acids: CASSLDDQNPGNTIYF. The CDR3 DNA follows: TGTGCCAGCAGCTTGGACGATCAAAACCCGGGAAACACCATATATTTT.